This TCR beta chain was profiled in a study of post-analysis software for immune sequencing data (dated by TCRdb to the mid-2010s). Looking at the study overall: Relapsing-remitting, secondary progressive and progressive-relapsing multiple sclerosis were recorded as disease courses, and subtype annotation was lacking for some patients. Patient repertoires were compared against about a dozen previously published healthy control repertoires from donors aged about 6 to 27 years. A subset of samples was prepared in parallel using single-end sample barcoding, then pooled and co-amplified after Illumina adapter ligation.

The library was generated by PCR. This sample was sequenced with an Illumina HiSeq 2500. Unique molecular identifiers were incorporated into TCR beta cDNA libraries to reduce PCR and sequencing biases. Every 1 to 10 million input T cells yielded approximately 500,000 cDNA molecules, meaning each molecule approximated one T cell. The patient libraries were prepared and sequenced using the same protocol as the earlier healthy control dataset. Samples belonging to the same batch were prepared together, multiplexed and sequenced on a shared HiSeq lane. The published analysis was carried out like this. Raw barcoded reads were processed with MIGEC, discarding single-read molecular identifier groups before consensus assembly and CDR3 extraction. Clonotype tables were post-analysed with VDJtools, and diversity was normalized by down-sampling all datasets to the smallest sample size. To correct batch-related cross-sample contamination, repertoire overlap clustering matched CDR3 amino acid sequences but not nucleotide sequences. Through fastp at Q25 and MiXCR, TCRdb rebuilt clones from the public reads, retaining in-frame beta chains. Identical CDR3 protein sequences are pooled into one entry, listed with their most common genes and DNA. The V and J calls were not made by the authors but by TCRdb's processing. Present in this sample are 450,000 to 700,000 distinct CDR3 sequences, 44% of which were seen just once. Roughly 1.7% of the sample is taken by the ten largest.

TCR beta repertoires were profiled from peripheral blood of some 13 young patients with multiple sclerosis to demonstrate the VDJtools post-analysis software. The multiple sclerosis patients were children and adolescents ranging in age from roughly 6 to 16 years. The CDR3, cysteine through phenylalanine, is 14 amino acids long. Kept here is only the CDR3 DNA, which spans 42 bases and is read in frame from base 1. Based on the germline V gene, the CDR1 and CDR2 sequences are MNHNS and SASEGT. V loses 1 base, J loses 2 bases, and the germline ends lie 9 bases apart. Study-level results and caveats: The multiple sclerosis patient group was slightly younger than the control group. Strong co-clustering of samples prepared in the same batch was shown by direct clustering with F measure, prompting a batch-effect correction. Multiple sclerosis patients had significantly lower normalized Chao1 diversity than controls, a result that suggests substantial peripheral T-cell clonal expansion. About 5 TRBV segments, including TRBV5-6, TRBV5-1 and TRBV20-1, were significantly more frequent in patients than controls.

A remark on this clonotype: Its antigen is currently not known. No quality values exist for individual bases; no much larger clone is one base distant.

Specimen: blood. The TCR was taken from a girl aged 5-17 years with multiple sclerosis. The chain couples TRBV6-1 to TRBJ2-7; the D gene remains uncertain. This receptor carries the CDR3 CASSEVNRAYEQYF. The nucleotide sequence reads as follows: TGTGCCAGCAGTGAAGTCAACAGAGCCTACGAGCAGTACTTC.